Below are 20 T cell receptor beta chains sequenced from a single sample in a study of PD-L1 blockade in urothelial cancer. TCRdb's copy holds only in-frame clones and misses some; the assay was immunoSEQ multiplex PCR. The sample has 70,000 or so clones; roughly 91% are singletons. The specimen was PBMCs, collected around atezolizumab (anti-PD-L1) treatment. The origin of the receptors is a man in his sixties with urothelial cancer.

This sequence joins TRBV11-2 and TRBJ1-1; D is unresolved. The CDR3 length is 16 residues. Germline values: CDR1 SGHAT, CDR2 FQNNGV. V was trimmed by 5 bases and J by 0 bases, leaving 16 bases between them. In DNA, the CDR3 is TGTGCCAGCAGCCCGGCAGCCAGGCTATTGAACACTGAAGCTTTCTTT. Its protein is CASSPAARLLNTEAFF.

The CDR3 reads CASSYLGGSSYNEQFF. In DNA form, the CDR3 reads TGTGCCAGCAGCTATCTCGGGGGGAGCTCCTACAATGAGCAGTTCTTC. The gene calls are TRBV5-6 and TRBJ2-1, with 7 bases lining up with TRBD2. Germline lookup yields CDR1 SGHDT and CDR2 YYEEEE. The CDR3 loop spans 16 amino acids. J lost 0 bases, V lost 3 bases, and 6 bases had no gene match.

The V gene is TRBV9, the J gene TRBJ2-7; 9 nucleotides agree with TRBD2. J gave up 5 bases and V 3 bases, and 3 bases lay outside the gene matches. Germline loops: CDR1 SGDLS, CDR2 YYNGEE. The CDR3 sequence is 13 residues long. CDR3 protein: CASSEGLAHEQYF. DNA of the CDR3: TGTGCCAGCAGCGAGGGACTAGCCCACGAGCAGTACTTC.

The chain couples TRBV5-1 to TRBJ1-4; 8 positions match TRBD1. After removal of 5 bases from V and 8 bases from J, the junction contained 8 bases not matched to a gene. The V gene's germline CDR1 is SGHRS and CDR2 YFSETQ. CDR3 length: 14 residues. The CDR3 is CASSLDRGGEKLFF. For the CDR3, the DNA is TGCGCCAGCAGTCTTGACAGGGGAGGAGAAAAACTGTTTTTT.

The genes are TRBV5-6 and TRBJ2-6; D may be TRBD1 (5 bases). Trimming took 0 bases from V and 0 from J, leaving 13 bases between them. The CDR3 covers 18 residues. Germline CDR1 and CDR2: SGHDT and YYEEEE. The CDR3 is CASSLVSGITSGANVLTF. In DNA, the CDR3 is TGTGCCAGCAGCTTGGTCTCAGGGATTACCTCTGGGGCCAACGTCCTGACTTTC.

The chain uses TRBV27 and TRBJ2-7; tentatively, D is TRBD1 (7 bases). Germline V gene lookup returns CDR1 MNHEY and CDR2 SMNVEV (reference sequence). The length of the CDR3 is 13 residues. Trimming took off 6 bases at V and 1 base at J, with 10 bases between the two ends. This CDR3 reads CASSPGGSYEQYF. In DNA, the CDR3 is TGTGCCAGCAGCCCAGGGGGGTCCTACGAGCAGTACTTC.

J is TRBJ2-7 and V is TRBV14, with D possibly matching TRBD1 (5 bases). The germline gives CDR1 SGHDN, CDR2 FVKESK. Trimming shortened V by 4 bases and J by 0 bases, and 10 bases separated the two germline ends. This CDR3 has 14 amino acids. CDR3 sequence reads: CASSPRVPSYEQYF. The CDR3, as DNA: TGTGCCAGCAGCCCCAGGGTCCCCTCCTACGAGCAGTACTTC.

This clone was recorded once. CDR3 sequence reads: CASSSRTSGTATGELFF. CDR3 coding DNA: TGTGCCAGCAGTTCCAGGACTAGCGGGACGGCCACCGGGGAGCTGTTTTTT. This rearrangement joins TRBV27 to TRBJ2-2; 12 nucleotides match TRBD2. Germline V gives CDR1 MNHEY, CDR2 SMNVEV (reference sequence). The CDR3 spans 17 residues. The junction had 7 bases not matched to a gene; V was cut back by 4 bases and J by 4 bases.

This chain uses TRBV11-2 with TRBJ1-1; D unclear. V shed 1 base and J shed 5 bases, with 8 bases lying between them. The CDR3 contains 13 residues. In germline, CDR1 is SGHAT, CDR2 FQNNGV. CDR3 region: CASSLAEGTEAFF. Here the CDR3 DNA reads TGTGCCAGCAGCTTAGCGGAGGGAACTGAAGCTTTCTTT.

The rearrangement joins TRBV29-1 to TRBJ2-3; D is possibly TRBD2 (6 bases). The CDR3 runs 15 residues. Germline V gene data show CDR1 as SQVTM and CDR2 as ANQGSEA. Trimming removed 8 bases from V and 2 bases from J, with 20 bases in between. The CDR3 loop is CSLSLPTRNTDTQYF. The CDR3, as DNA: TGCAGCCTATCTCTCCCGACTAGAAACACAGATACGCAGTATTTT.

The chain employs TRBV6-6 and TRBJ1-2; no clear D gene. Between the trimmed V and J ends, which lost 4 bases and 2 bases, there was a span of 11 bases. Germline values: CDR1 MNHNY, CDR2 SVGAGI (reference sequence). The CDR3 totals 14 residues. CDR3 nucleotide sequence: TGTGCCAGCAGTTTTACCGACAAGAACTATGGCTACACCTTC. As protein: CASSFTDKNYGYTF.

V and J are TRBV4-3 and TRBJ2-1, with a possible D match to TRBD1 (6 bases). The germline V and J ends were trimmed by 5 bases and 0 bases, with 11 bases remaining between them. There are 15 residues in the CDR3. Looked up from germline, CDR1 is LGHNA and CDR2 is YSLEER. CDR3 sequence: CASSAGQSSYNEQFF. The CDR3 DNA sequence: TGCGCCAGCAGCGCAGGACAGAGCTCCTACAATGAGCAGTTCTTC.

V and J are TRBV2 and TRBJ2-1; 9 positions agree with TRBD1. Germline CDR1 and CDR2: SNHLY and FYNNEI. V shed 2 bases, J shed 5 bases, and the junction held 7 bases outside the gene matches. The CDR3 is made up of 16 amino acids. CDR3 coding DNA: TGTGCCAGCAGTGAAATCCGACAGGGGGGAAACAATGAGCAGTTCTTC. This gives the protein CASSEIRQGGNNEQFF.

CDR3 in amino acids: CASSAGTRDTDTQYF. The CDR3 nucleotides are TGTGCCAGCTCAGCCGGGACTAGAGACACAGATACGCAGTATTTT. The chain combines TRBV18 with TRBJ2-3, with 8 bases fitting TRBD2. V was pared by 5 bases and J by 2 bases, with 6 bases of the junction left unmatched. CDR3 length: 15 amino acids. The germline gives CDR1 KGHSH, CDR2 LQKENI. The entire variable domain, with the rest obtained from reference TRBV18 and TRBJ2-3, is as follows: NAGVMQNPRHLVRRRGQEARLRCSPMKGHSHVYWYRQLPEEGLKFMVYLQKENIIDESGMPKERFSAEFPKEGPSILRIQQVVRGDSAAYFCASSAGTRDTDTQYFGPGTRLTVL.

The chain combines TRBV5-1 with TRBJ2-6; unclear D gene. The V end was cut by 2 bases, the J end by 0 bases, with 3 bases between. The germline CDR1 and CDR2 sequences are SGHRS and YFSETQ. The CDR3 is made up of 14 amino acids. CDR3 sequence (DNA): TGCGCCAGCAGCTTCCGCTCTGGGGCCAACGTCCTGACTTTC. Protein product: CASSFRSGANVLTF.

The V call is TRBV5-1, the J call TRBJ2-3; D gene uncertain. This CDR3 is 13 amino acids long. V shed 4 bases and J shed 1 base, with 7 bases lying between them. Germline V gene data show CDR1 as SGHRS and CDR2 as YFSETQ. The CDR3 reads CASSEQGTDTQYF. The CDR3 region has the DNA TGCGCCAGCAGCGAGCAGGGCACAGATACGCAGTATTTT.

The genes are TRBV11-2 and TRBJ1-1; D unresolved. Trimming took off 1 base at V and 1 base at J, with 7 bases between the two ends. CDR1 SGHAT and CDR2 FQNNGV come from the germline V gene. This CDR3 contains 14 residues. This CDR3 is CASSLGGANTEAFF. DNA of the CDR3: TGTGCCAGCAGCTTAGGGGGAGCGAACACTGAAGCTTTCTTT.

The rearrangement links TRBV5-4 to TRBJ2-3; 10 bases fit TRBD1. CDR1 is SGHNT and CDR2 is YYREEE in the germline V gene (reference sequence). This CDR3 comprises 18 residues. After removal of 5 bases from V and 2 bases from J, the junction contained 14 bases not matched to a gene. The CDR3 region is CASSPPRGQGMFTDTQYF. In nucleotides, the CDR3 is TGTGCCAGCAGTCCCCCGCGGGGACAGGGGATGTTCACAGATACGCAGTATTTT.

This clone showed up just once. CDR3 in amino acids: CSVGAGGNYGYTF. The CDR3 bases are TGCAGCGTTGGGGCAGGGGGGAACTATGGCTACACCTTC. This sequence joins TRBV29-1 and TRBJ1-2; TRBD1 matches 7 bases. Per the germline V gene, CDR1 is SQVTM and CDR2 is ANQGSEA. The CDR3 has 13 residues. With 4 bases clipped from V and 2 bases from J, the junction kept 4 bases outside the gene matches.

CDR3 coding DNA: TGCGCCAGCAGCCGCGTCGGACAGGCAACCTATGGCTACACCTTC. Its protein product is CASSRVGQATYGYTF. J is TRBJ1-2 and V is TRBV4-1; 7 bases match TRBD1. Germline values: CDR1 MGHRA, CDR2 YSYEKL. With 4 bases clipped from V and 4 bases from J, the junction kept 9 bases outside the gene matches. The CDR3 has 15 residues.